The clone carrying this TCR beta chain showed up just a few times. The antigen remains undetermined. A junction boundary mismatches the germline segment, possibly from a read error. Sample-barcoded 5' priming and a J-beta primer mix drove a second PCR of about 6 to 12 cycles. The yield of each sample was at least 2.5 million CDR3-containing paired-end reads. MiXCR, applied by TCRdb to the 5' RACE reads, yields one record per CDR3 protein. This table holds around 1,700,000 distinct CDR3 sequences, under 30% found once. Germline CDR1 SGHRS, CDR2 YFSETQ. The CDR3 is 13 residues long. The data originate from a study of blood T cells in healthy people across ages. The study, taken as a whole, reports: Shifts in expanded clonotypes may have been confounded by donor CMV status, which was unknown. Age brought a roughly linear fall in TCR beta diversity measured per million T cells. Naive CD4+ cell counts and diversity both ran higher in long-lived than in aged donors.

The clonotype comes from a woman aged 25 to 39 in good health. V usage is TRBV5-1 and J usage is TRBJ1-2; D gene ambiguous. Sequenced sample: blood. The CDR3 protein is CASSFDGSYGYTF. CDR3 nucleotides: TGTGCCAGCAGTTTCGACGGAAGCTATGGCTACACCTTC.